Presented here are 25 T cell receptor beta chains from one specimen sequenced in a study of T-cell memory formation after mild COVID-19. TCRdb fed the 5' RACE reads into MiXCR, producing one record per CDR3 protein. The top ten clones hold around 12% of a sample with 350,000 or so distinct CDR3 sequences, more than 20% of them seen once. Sequencing was done on a sample of PBMCs or a T cell subset sorted from them (not recorded which). All receptors come from an adult woman who had mild COVID-19 (a few samples of this study predate the infection). Cell type and time point are not known.

This clonotype was counted between two and nine times. The rearrangement uses TRBV12-3 or TRBV12-4 and TRBJ1-1; the D is unclear. Trimming took off 2 bases at V and 4 bases at J, with 8 bases between the two ends. CDR3 length: 13 residues. CDR3 amino acids: CASSLSGITEAFF. CDR3 nucleotide sequence: TGTGCCAGCAGTTTAAGTGGGATCACTGAAGCTTTCTTT.

This clonotype has just a few counts. Here the CDR3 reads CASSVNSHTEAFF. CDR3 in DNA: TGTGCCAGCAGCGTAAATTCTCACACTGAAGCTTTCTTT. V is TRBV9 and J is TRBJ1-1; no definite D call. Trimming pared 1 base from V and 3 bases from J, leaving 7 bases between. This CDR3 contains 13 residues. Germline CDR1 is SGDLS and CDR2 is YYNGEE.

V is TRBV6-2 or TRBV6-3 and J is TRBJ2-3; TRBD2 matches 9 bases. Germline CDR1 and CDR2: MNHEY and SVGEGT. V dropped 0 bases and J dropped 6; count of bases not matched to a gene: 7. The CDR3 extends over 16 amino acids. CDR3 sequence: CASSYSPLAGADTQYF. CDR3 sequence (DNA): TGTGCCAGCAGTTACTCGCCCTTAGCGGGAGCGGATACGCAGTATTTT.

The chain couples TRBV7-6 to TRBJ2-1; no definite D call. CDR3 length: 15 amino acids. The germline gives CDR1 SGHVS, CDR2 FNYEAQ. The V and J ends lost 1 base and 0 bases respectively, with 7 bases between them. This CDR3 reads CASSLVSGSYNEQFF. In DNA form, the CDR3 reads TGTGCCAGCAGCTTAGTGTCAGGCTCCTACAATGAGCAGTTCTTC.

The chain links TRBV5-1 to TRBJ2-3; TRBD2 aligns across 9 bases. The ends lost 4 bases at V and 0 bases at J; junction bases unmatched: 3. Per germline, CDR1 SGHRS and CDR2 YFSETQ. CDR3 length: 15 residues. In DNA, the CDR3 is TGCGCCAGCAGCACAGCGGGGGGTAGCACAGATACGCAGTATTTT. It translates to CASSTAGGSTDTQYF.

CDR3 sequence reads: CASSEEGAPTEAFF. For the CDR3, the DNA is TGTGCCAGCAGTGAGGAGGGGGCGCCCACTGAAGCTTTCTTT. The chain links TRBV2 to TRBJ1-1; 7 positions match TRBD1. The CDR3 spans 14 residues. CDR1 is SNHLY, CDR2 FYNNEI, per germline. V shed 3 bases, J shed 4 bases, and the junction held 5 bases outside the gene matches.

This chain links TRBV11-2 with TRBJ2-1, with D possibly being TRBD2 (5 bases). The V gene lost 1 base and the J gene lost 8 bases, with 21 bases spanning the gap. Germline CDR1 and CDR2: SGHAT and FQNNGV. The CDR3 extends over 17 amino acids. The CDR3: CASSLGLWERTDDEQFF. The CDR3 bases are TGTGCCAGCAGCTTAGGGCTTTGGGAGCGGACCGATGATGAGCAGTTCTTC.

This chain connects TRBV5-1 to TRBJ1-1; a possible D gene is TRBD1 (6 bases). Trimming took 0 bases from V and 8 from J, leaving 8 bases between them. Germline lookup yields CDR1 SGHRS and CDR2 YFSETQ. The CDR3 is 12 residues long. Here the CDR3 reads CASSLEDREAFF. CDR3 DNA: TGCGCCAGCAGCTTGGAGGACAGAGAAGCTTTCTTT.

This clonotype has only a few counts. The chain is built from TRBV7-3 and TRBJ2-2, with TRBD2 identical over 7 bases. The J segment lost 2 bases and the V segment lost 5 bases, leaving 5 bases of the junction unmatched. The CDR3 consists of 15 residues. Germline V gene data show CDR1 as SGHTA and CDR2 as FQGTGA. The CDR3 region is CASSNAGANTGELFF. CDR3 in DNA: TGTGCCAGCAGCAACGCGGGAGCAAACACCGGGGAGCTGTTTTTT.

This clonotype showed up just a few times. This chain uses TRBV7-9 with TRBJ2-4, with D perhaps matching TRBD1 (5 bases). Germline assignment: CDR1 SEHNR and CDR2 FQNEAQ (reference sequence). V lost 5 bases to trimming and J lost 2 bases, with 10 bases between them. This CDR3 spans 14 amino acids. The CDR3 sequence: CASSPPGSKNIQYF. The CDR3 DNA reads TGTGCCAGCAGCCCCCCAGGGTCCAAAAACATTCAGTACTTC.

Concerning this clonotype itself: Being one base from a much bigger clone, this may be a read error. J is TRBJ2-3 and V is TRBV25-1; D is unclear. V was shortened by 5 bases and J by 6 bases, with 3 bases between the two germline ends. The CDR3 spans 10 residues. CDR1 and CDR2 from the germline V gene are MGHDK and SYGVNS. The DNA of the CDR3 is TGTGCCAGCAGTTATGATACGCAGTATTTT. Protein: CASSYDTQYF.

This clonotype was observed a few times. The chain links TRBV5-1 to TRBJ2-3, with TRBD1 matching 7 bases. The CDR3 spans 15 residues. Germline CDR1 is SGHRS and CDR2 is YFSETQ. The junction had 11 bases not matched to a gene; V was cut back by 5 bases and J by 5 bases. The CDR3 here is CASRLNRGHGDTQYF. In nucleotides, the CDR3 is TGCGCCAGCAGGTTGAATAGGGGGCATGGAGATACGCAGTATTTT.

In its sample, this clonotype was seen a few times. The chain couples TRBV7-8 to TRBJ1-1; 10 nucleotides align to TRBD1. Per germline, CDR1 SGHVS and CDR2 FQNEAQ. The ends lost 0 bases at V and 4 bases at J; junction bases unmatched: 5. The CDR3 covers 16 residues. The CDR3 coding sequence is TGTGCCAGCAGCTTAGCCCCGGGACAGGGGATCACTGAAGCTTTCTTT. Its protein is CASSLAPGQGITEAFF.

This clonotype turned up a few times. CDR3 nucleotide sequence: TGTGCCACCAGCCCCTCTCGCTCCGGGGCAACTAATGAAAAACTGTTTTTT. It encodes CATSPSRSGATNEKLFF. The genes are TRBV24-1 and TRBJ1-4; D not certain. This CDR3 has 17 residues. Trimming took 7 bases from V and 0 from J, leaving 17 bases between them. Per the germline V gene, CDR1 is KGHDR and CDR2 is SFDVKD.

The table lists this clonotype with a few counts. The chain is built from TRBV23-1 and TRBJ2-7; 7 positions agree with TRBD2. TRBV23-1 is known as an ORF, though its function is uncertain. V dropped 10 bases and J dropped 2; count of bases not matched to a gene: 8. This CDR3 contains 13 residues. The CDR3 here is CATPERGTYEQYF. DNA for the CDR3: TGCGCCACCCCGGAGCGGGGTACCTACGAGCAGTACTTC.

V usage is TRBV7-9 and J usage is TRBJ2-6; D is perhaps TRBD1 or TRBD2 (5 bases each). This CDR3 comprises 15 residues. V was pared by 4 bases and J by 1 base, with 8 bases between. Germline V CDR1 and CDR2: SEHNR, FQNEAQ (reference sequence). The CDR3 is CASSWGRSGANVLTF. The CDR3 DNA sequence: TGTGCCAGCAGCTGGGGACGTTCTGGGGCCAACGTCCTGACTTTC.

This rearrangement joins TRBV6-5 to TRBJ2-3; the match to TRBD1 covers 7 bases. CDR3 length equals 15 residues. The V segment lost 0 bases and the J segment 2 bases; nucleotides outside the gene matches: 2. The germline V gene encodes CDR1 MNHEY and CDR2 SVGAGI. In DNA form, the CDR3 reads TGTGCCAGCAGTTACTCGGACAGGCCCACAGATACGCAGTATTTT. Translating gives CASSYSDRPTDTQYF.

The V call is TRBV7-9, the J call TRBJ1-1; D not certain. The V end was cut by 7 bases, the J end by 4 bases, with 13 bases between. The CDR3 loop spans 13 amino acids. Germline values: CDR1 SEHNR, CDR2 FQNEAQ (reference sequence). Written as DNA, the CDR3 is TGTGCCAGCATCCTGACGGTTGGCACTGAAGCTTTCTTT. This encodes CASILTVGTEAFF.

The genes are TRBV29-1 and TRBJ1-4; 9 nucleotides line up with TRBD1. Germline values: CDR1 SQVTM, CDR2 ANQGSEA. With 6 bases clipped from V and 6 bases from J, the junction kept 5 bases outside the gene matches. CDR3 size: 13 residues. CDR3 in amino acids: CSVLTGGDEKLFF. Written as DNA, the CDR3 is TGCAGCGTCCTGACAGGGGGAGATGAAAAACTGTTTTTT.

This chain connects TRBV4-3 to TRBJ1-2; the D gene is possibly TRBD1 (6 bases). Germline CDR1 reads LGHNA; CDR2 reads YSLEER. V was shortened by 1 base and J by 4 bases, with 13 bases between the two germline ends. The length of the CDR3 is 15 residues. For the CDR3, the DNA is TGCGCCAGCAGCCAAGTACAGGGAAATACCTATGGCTACACCTTC. Its translation is CASSQVQGNTYGYTF.

The chain employs TRBV10-2 and TRBJ1-2; D not certain. V gave up 0 bases and J gave up 6 bases, with 14 bases separating them. The CDR3 covers 15 residues. Looked up from germline, CDR1 is WSHSY and CDR2 is SAAADI. This chain's CDR3 is CASSESGRAFDGYTF. CDR3 DNA: TGCGCCAGCAGTGAGTCGGGCAGAGCCTTTGATGGCTACACCTTC.

In its sample, this clonotype was seen a few times. V gene TRBV5-5 combines with J gene TRBJ2-3; a possible D gene is TRBD1 (5 bases). The CDR3 extends over 15 amino acids. The germline V and J ends were trimmed by 0 bases and 6 bases, with 14 bases remaining between them. In germline, CDR1 is SGHKS, CDR2 YYEKEE (reference sequence). The CDR3 reads CASSLEGRVGDTQYF. CDR3 in DNA: TGTGCCAGCAGCTTGGAGGGCAGGGTCGGGGATACGCAGTATTTT.

This clonotype was seen just once. V and J are TRBV12-3 or TRBV12-4 and TRBJ2-3; tentatively, D is TRBD1 or TRBD2 (6 bases each). The CDR3 is 14 residues long. V shed 7 bases and J shed 4 bases, with 15 bases lying between them. The CDR3 loop reads CASILGGPADTQYF. CDR3 nucleotides: TGTGCCAGCATCCTGGGGGGCCCCGCAGATACGCAGTATTTT.

This clonotype was seen ten or more times. The chain is built from TRBV5-1 and TRBJ1-1, with unresolved D. CDR3 length equals 15 residues. Trimming took off 1 base at V and 1 base at J, with 11 bases between the two ends. Germline V gene sequence: CDR1 SGHRS, CDR2 YFSETQ. The CDR3 region has the DNA TGCGCCAGCAGCTTGAATTTACAGACGAACACTGAAGCTTTCTTT. This translates into CASSLNLQTNTEAFF.

This clonotype came up a few times. V and J are TRBV5-1 and TRBJ2-7, with D uncertain. The CDR3 spans 14 residues. Germline V gives CDR1 SGHRS, CDR2 YFSETQ. Trimming pared 4 bases from V and 2 bases from J, leaving 13 bases between. The CDR3 here is CASSEERPPYEQYF. The CDR3 nucleotides are TGCGCCAGCAGCGAGGAGCGACCTCCCTACGAGCAGTACTTC.